This T cell receptor beta chain was captured by sequencing in a study of shared clonotypes between healthy human individuals. Turning to the study itself: Plates per donor: three CD4 naive, three CD4 memory, two CD8 naive, one CD8 memory.

The naive CD8 fraction comprised CD45RO-negative cells positively selected for CCR7 and excluded terminally differentiated effector memory CD45RA+ cells. This CDR3 has 14 amino acids. V was pared by 1 base and J by 7 bases, with 7 bases of the junction left unmatched. CDR1 is SGHTA and CDR2 is FQGNSA in the germline V gene. The table came from immunoSEQ multiplex PCR; TCRdb's copy has only in-frame clones and leaves some out. The data hold about 580,000 clones, with roughly 98% observed a single time. V and J are TRBV7-2 and TRBJ2-7; 7 nucleotides agree with TRBD2. The sequenced sample was naive CD8+ T cells sorted from blood. The TCR sequence derives from a man aged 30 to 39 in good health. For the CDR3, the DNA is TGTGCCAGCAGCTTAGAGGCGGGAGAGCGAGAGCAGTACTTC. Translated: CASSLEAGEREQYF.